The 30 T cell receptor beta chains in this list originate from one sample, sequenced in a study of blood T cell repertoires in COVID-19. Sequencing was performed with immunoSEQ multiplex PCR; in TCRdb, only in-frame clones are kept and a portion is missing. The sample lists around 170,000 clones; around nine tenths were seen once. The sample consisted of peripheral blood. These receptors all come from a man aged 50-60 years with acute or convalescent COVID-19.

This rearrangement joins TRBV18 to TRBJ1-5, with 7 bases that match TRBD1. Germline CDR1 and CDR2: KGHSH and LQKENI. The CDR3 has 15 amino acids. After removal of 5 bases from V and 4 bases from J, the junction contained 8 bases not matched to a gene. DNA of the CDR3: TGTGCCAGCTCAAGAACCGGGACAGAAAATCAGCCCCAGCATTTT. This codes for CASSRTGTENQPQHF.

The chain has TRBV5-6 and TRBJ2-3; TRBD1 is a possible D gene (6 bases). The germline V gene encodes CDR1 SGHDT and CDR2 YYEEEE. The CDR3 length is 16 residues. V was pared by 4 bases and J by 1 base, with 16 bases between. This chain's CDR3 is CASSRRGDRRTDTQYF. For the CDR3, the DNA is TGTGCCAGCAGCCGTAGGGGTGACAGGCGCACAGATACGCAGTATTTT.

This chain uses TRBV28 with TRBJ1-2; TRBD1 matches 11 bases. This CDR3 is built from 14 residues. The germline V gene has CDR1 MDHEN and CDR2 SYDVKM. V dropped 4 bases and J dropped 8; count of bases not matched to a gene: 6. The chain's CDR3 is CASSSGGQGGGYTF. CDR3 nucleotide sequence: TGTGCCAGCAGTTCCGGGGGACAGGGGGGCGGCTACACCTTC.

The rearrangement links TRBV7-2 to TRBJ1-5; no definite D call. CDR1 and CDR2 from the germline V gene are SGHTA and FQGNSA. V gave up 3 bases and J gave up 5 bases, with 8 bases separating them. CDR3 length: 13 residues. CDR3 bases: TGTGCCAGCAGCTTTAAGGGAGATCAGCCCCAGCATTTT. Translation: CASSFKGDQPQHF. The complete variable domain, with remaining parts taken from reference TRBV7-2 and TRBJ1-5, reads GAGVSQSPSNKVTEKGKDVELRCDPISGHTALYWYRQSLGQGLEFLIYFQGNSAPDKSGLPSDRFSAERTGGSVSTLTIQRTQQEDSAVYLCASSFKGDQPQHFGDGTRLSIL.

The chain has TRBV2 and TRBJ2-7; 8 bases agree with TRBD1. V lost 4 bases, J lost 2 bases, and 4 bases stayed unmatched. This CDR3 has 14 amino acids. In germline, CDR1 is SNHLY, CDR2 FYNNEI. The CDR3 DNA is TGTGCCAGCAGTGCGTGGACAGGGACCTACGAGCAGTACTTC. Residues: CASSAWTGTYEQYF.

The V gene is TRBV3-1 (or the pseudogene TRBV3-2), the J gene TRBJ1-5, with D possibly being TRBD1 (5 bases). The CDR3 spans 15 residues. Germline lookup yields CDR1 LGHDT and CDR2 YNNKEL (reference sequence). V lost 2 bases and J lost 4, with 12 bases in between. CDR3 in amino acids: CASSQSRGGNQPQHF. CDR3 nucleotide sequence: TGTGCCAGCAGCCAATCCCGGGGGGGGAATCAGCCCCAGCATTTT.

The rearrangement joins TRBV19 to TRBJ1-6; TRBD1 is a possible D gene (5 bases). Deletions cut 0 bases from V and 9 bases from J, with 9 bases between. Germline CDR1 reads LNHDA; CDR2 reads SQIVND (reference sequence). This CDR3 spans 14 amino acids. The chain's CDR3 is CASSIEGARSPLHF. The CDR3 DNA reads TGTGCCAGTAGTATAGAAGGGGCCCGTTCACCCCTCCACTTT.

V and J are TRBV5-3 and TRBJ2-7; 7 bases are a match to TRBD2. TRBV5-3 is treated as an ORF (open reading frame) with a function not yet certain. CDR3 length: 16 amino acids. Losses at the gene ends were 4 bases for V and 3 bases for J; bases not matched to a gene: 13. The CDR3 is CARSPDLRGERYEQYV. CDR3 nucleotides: TGTGCCAGAAGCCCGGACCTACGGGGGGAACGCTACGAGCAGTACGTC.

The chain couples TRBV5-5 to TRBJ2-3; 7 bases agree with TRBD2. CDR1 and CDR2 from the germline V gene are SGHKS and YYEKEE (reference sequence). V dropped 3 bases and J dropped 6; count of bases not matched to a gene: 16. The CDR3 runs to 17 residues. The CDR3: CASSYGWGGTSRDTQYF. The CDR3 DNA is TGTGCCAGCAGCTACGGTTGGGGGGGGACCTCTAGGGATACGCAGTATTTT.

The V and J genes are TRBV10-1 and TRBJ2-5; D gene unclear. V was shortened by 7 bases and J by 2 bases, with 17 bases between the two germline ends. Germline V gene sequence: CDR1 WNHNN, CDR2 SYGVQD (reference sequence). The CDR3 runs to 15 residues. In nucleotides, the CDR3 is TGCGCCAGCATCGGGTTGGCCCAAACTCAAGAGACCCAGTACTTC. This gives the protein CASIGLAQTQETQYF.

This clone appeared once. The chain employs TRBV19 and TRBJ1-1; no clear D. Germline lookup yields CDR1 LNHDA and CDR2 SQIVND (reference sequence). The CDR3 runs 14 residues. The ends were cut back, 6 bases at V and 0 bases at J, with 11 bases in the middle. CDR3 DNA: TGTGCCAGTAGCCGGCCGGAGGTGAACACTGAAGCTTTCTTT. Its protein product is CASSRPEVNTEAFF.

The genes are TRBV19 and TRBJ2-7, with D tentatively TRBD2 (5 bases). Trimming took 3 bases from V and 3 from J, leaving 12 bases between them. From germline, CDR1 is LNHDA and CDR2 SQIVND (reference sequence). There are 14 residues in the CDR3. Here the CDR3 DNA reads TGTGCCAGTAGTATTGGTAGCGTGGGCTACGAGCAGTACTTC. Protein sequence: CASSIGSVGYEQYF.

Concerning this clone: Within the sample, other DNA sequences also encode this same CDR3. The DNA for the CDR3 is TGTGCCAGCAGGACCGGGACAGCCCAATTTTATGGCTACACCTTC. This translates into CASRTGTAQFYGYTF. The chain is built from TRBV2 and TRBJ1-2; 7 nucleotides line up with TRBD1. V was pared by 6 bases and J by 5 bases, with 12 bases of the junction left unmatched. Germline V lookup: CDR1 SNHLY, CDR2 FYNNEI. The length of the CDR3 is 15 residues. The full variable domain, rest sourced from reference TRBV2 and TRBJ1-2, is EPEVTQTPSHQVTQMGQEVILRCVPISNHLYFYWYRQILGQKVEFLVSFYNNEISEKSEIFDDQFSVERPDGSNFTLKIRSTKLEDSAMYFCASRTGTAQFYGYTFGSGTRLTVV.

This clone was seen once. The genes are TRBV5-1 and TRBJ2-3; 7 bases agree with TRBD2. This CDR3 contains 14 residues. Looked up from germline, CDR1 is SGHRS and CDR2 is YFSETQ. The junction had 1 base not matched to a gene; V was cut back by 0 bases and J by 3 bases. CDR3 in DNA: TGCGCCAGCAGCTTGGGGCGGGAGACAGATACGCAGTATTTT. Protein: CASSLGRETDTQYF. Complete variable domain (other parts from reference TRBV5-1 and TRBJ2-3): KAGVTQTPRYLIKTRGQQVTLSCSPISGHRSVSWYQQTPGQGLQFLFEYFSETQRNKGNFPGRFSGRQFSNSRSEMNVSTLELGDSALYLCASSLGRETDTQYFGPGTRLTVL.

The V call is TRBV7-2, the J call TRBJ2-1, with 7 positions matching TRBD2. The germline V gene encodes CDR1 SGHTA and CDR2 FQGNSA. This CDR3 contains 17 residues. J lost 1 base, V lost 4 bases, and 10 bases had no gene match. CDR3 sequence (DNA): TGTGCCAGCAGCTCCCTGGTAGCTAGCGGATCCTACAATGAGCAGTTCTTC. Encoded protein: CASSSLVASGSYNEQFF.

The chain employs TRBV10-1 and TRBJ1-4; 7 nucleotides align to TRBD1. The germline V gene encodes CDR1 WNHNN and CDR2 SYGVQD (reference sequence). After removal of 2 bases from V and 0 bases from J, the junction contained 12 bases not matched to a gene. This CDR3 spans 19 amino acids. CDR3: CASSELLIGGTTTNEKLFF. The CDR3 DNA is TGCGCCAGCAGTGAGCTCCTCATAGGGGGCACAACAACTAATGAAAAACTGTTTTTT.

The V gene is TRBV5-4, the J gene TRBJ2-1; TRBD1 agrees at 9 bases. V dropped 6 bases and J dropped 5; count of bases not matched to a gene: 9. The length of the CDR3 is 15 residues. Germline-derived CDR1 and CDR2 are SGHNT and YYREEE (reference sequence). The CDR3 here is CASTLPGQGNNEQFF. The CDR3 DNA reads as TGTGCCAGCACCTTACCGGGACAGGGTAACAATGAGCAGTTCTTC.

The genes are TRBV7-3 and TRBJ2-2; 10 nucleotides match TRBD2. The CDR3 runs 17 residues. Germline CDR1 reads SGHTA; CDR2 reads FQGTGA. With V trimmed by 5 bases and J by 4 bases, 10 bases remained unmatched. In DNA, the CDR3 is TGTGCCAGCAGCCCTAGCTGGGCTAGCGGGGGCACCGGGGAGCTGTTTTTT. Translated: CASSPSWASGGTGELFF.

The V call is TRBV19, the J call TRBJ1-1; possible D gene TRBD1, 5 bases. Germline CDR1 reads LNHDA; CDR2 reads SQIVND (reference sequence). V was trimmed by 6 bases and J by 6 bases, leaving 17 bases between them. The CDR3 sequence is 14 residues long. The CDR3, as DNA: TGTGCCAGTAGGAATCCATTCCAGGGCGCTGAAGCTTTCTTT. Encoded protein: CASRNPFQGAEAFF.

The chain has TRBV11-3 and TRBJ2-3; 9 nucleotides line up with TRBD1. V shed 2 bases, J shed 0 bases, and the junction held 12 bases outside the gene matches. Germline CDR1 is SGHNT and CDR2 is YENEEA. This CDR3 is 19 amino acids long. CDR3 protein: CASSLKGQGGLKSTDTQYF. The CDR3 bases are TGTGCCAGCAGCTTAAAGGGACAGGGCGGACTAAAAAGCACAGATACGCAGTATTTT.

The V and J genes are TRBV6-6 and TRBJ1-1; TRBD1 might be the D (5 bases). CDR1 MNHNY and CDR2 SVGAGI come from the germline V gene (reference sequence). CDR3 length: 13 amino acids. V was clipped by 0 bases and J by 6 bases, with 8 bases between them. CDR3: CASSYSSGPEAFF. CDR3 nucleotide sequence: TGTGCCAGCAGTTACTCGTCAGGGCCTGAAGCTTTCTTT.

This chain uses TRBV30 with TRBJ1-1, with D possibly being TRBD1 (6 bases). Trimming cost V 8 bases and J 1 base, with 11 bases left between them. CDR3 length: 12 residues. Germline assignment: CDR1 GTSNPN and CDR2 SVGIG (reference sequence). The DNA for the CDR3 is TGTGCCGGTGACAGGCGGAACACTGAAGCTTTCTTT. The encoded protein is CAGDRRNTEAFF.

The CDR3 region is CASSPTGTGYTF. CDR3 DNA: TGTGCCAGCTCGCCGACAGGGACTGGCTACACCTTC. J is TRBJ1-2 and V is TRBV2, with TRBD1 identical over 7 bases. The trim removed 8 bases at V and 7 bases at J, leaving 7 bases unmatched. Germline V CDR1 and CDR2: SNHLY, FYNNEI. CDR3 length: 12 amino acids. Full variable domain (missing parts from reference TRBV2 and TRBJ1-2): EPEVTQTPSHQVTQMGQEVILRCVPISNHLYFYWYRQILGQKVEFLVSFYNNEISEKSEIFDDQFSVERPDGSNFTLKIRSTKLEDSAMYFCASSPTGTGYTFGSGTRLTVV.

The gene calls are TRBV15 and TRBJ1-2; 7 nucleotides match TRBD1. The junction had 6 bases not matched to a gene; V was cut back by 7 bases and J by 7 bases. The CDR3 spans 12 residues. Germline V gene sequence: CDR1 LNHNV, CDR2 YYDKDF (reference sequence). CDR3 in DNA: TGTGCCACCACAGACAGGGTGGGTGGCTACACCTTC. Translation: CATTDRVGGYTF.

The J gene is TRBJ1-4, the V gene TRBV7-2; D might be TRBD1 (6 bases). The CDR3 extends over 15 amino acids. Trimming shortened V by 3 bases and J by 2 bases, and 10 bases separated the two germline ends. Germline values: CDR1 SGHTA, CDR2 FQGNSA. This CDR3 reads CASSFYRATNEKLFF. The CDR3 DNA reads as TGTGCCAGCAGCTTTTACAGGGCGACTAATGAAAAACTGTTTTTT.

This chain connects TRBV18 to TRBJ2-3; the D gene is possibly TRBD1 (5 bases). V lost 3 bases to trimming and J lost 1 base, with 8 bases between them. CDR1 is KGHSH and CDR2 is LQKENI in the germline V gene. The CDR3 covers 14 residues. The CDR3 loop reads CASSPGPGTDTQYF. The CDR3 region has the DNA TGTGCCAGCTCACCGGGGCCCGGCACAGATACGCAGTATTTT.

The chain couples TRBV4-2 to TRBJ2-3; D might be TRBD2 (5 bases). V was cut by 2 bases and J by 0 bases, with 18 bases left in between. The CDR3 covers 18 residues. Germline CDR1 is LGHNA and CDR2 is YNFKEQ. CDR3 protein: CASSQLSRTGASTDTQYF. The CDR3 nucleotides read TGTGCCAGCAGCCAACTCAGTCGGACTGGAGCTAGCACAGATACGCAGTATTTT.

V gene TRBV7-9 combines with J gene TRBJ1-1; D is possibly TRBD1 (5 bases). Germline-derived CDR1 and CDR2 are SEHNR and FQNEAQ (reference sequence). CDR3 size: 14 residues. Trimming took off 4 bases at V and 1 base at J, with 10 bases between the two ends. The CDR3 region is CASSYFGGNTEAFF. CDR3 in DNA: TGTGCCAGCAGCTACTTCGGGGGGAACACTGAAGCTTTCTTT.

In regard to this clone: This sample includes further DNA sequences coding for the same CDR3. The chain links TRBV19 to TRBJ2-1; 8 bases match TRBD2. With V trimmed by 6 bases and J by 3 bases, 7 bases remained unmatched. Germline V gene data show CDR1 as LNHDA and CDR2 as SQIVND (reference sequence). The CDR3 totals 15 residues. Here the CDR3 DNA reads TGTGCCAGTAGGTTAGCGGGATCGAGCTACAATGAGCAGTTCTTC. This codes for CASRLAGSSYNEQFF.

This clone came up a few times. The CDR3 sequence: CASSATGLNEKLFF. In nucleotides, the CDR3 is TGTGCCAGCAGCGCGACAGGACTTAATGAAAAACTGTTTTTT. The J gene is TRBJ1-4, the V gene TRBV9; perhaps TRBD1 as D (6 bases). The V gene lost 3 bases and the J gene lost 4 bases, with 10 bases spanning the gap. Looked up from germline, CDR1 is SGDLS and CDR2 is YYNGEE. This CDR3 is 14 amino acids long. The full variable domain, in which reference TRBV9 and TRBJ1-4 provide the parts outside the CDR3, is DSGVTQTPKHLITATGQRVTLRCSPRSGDLSVYWYQQSLDQGLQFLIQYYNGEERAKGNILERFSAQQFPDLHSELNLSSLELGDSALYFCASSATGLNEKLFFGSGTQLSVL.